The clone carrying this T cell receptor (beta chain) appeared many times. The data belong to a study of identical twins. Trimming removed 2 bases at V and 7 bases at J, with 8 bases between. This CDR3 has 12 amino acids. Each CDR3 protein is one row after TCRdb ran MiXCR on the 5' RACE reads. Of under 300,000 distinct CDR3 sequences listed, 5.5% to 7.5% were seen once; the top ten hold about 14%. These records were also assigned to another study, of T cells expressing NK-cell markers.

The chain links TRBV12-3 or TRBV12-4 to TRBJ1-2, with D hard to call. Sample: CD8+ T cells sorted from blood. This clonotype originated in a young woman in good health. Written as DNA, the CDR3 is TGTGCCAGCAGTTTAAGGTTCTTTGGCTACACCTTC. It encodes CASSLRFFGYTF.